Described below is a single T cell receptor (beta chain) sequence and its context. The method was immunoSEQ multiplex PCR; TCRdb's version includes in-frame clones alone and lacks a portion of them. The table lists tens of thousands of clones, 94% of them singletons. The sample is drawn from a study of siplizumab effects on memory and regulatory T cells. This CDR3 contains 14 residues. V shed 0 bases and J shed 9 bases, with 15 bases lying between them. The germline V gene encodes CDR1 SGHNT and CDR2 YYREEE (reference sequence). The chain employs TRBV5-4 and TRBJ1-2; D remains unclear. Specimen: non-Treg CD4+ T cells sorted from blood. This TCR came from a human donor in good health. The CDR3 coding sequence is TGTGCCAGCAGCTTGGTGTCAGGTAGCGGGAGCTACACCTTC. Its translation: CASSLVSGSGSYTF. Drawing the rest from reference TRBV5-4 and TRBJ1-2, the complete variable domain is ETGVTQSPTHLIKTRGQQVTLRCSSQSGHNTVSWYQQALGQGPQFIFQYYREEENGRGNFPPRFSGLQFPNYSSELNVNALELDDSALYLCASSLVSGSGSYTFGSGTRLTVV.